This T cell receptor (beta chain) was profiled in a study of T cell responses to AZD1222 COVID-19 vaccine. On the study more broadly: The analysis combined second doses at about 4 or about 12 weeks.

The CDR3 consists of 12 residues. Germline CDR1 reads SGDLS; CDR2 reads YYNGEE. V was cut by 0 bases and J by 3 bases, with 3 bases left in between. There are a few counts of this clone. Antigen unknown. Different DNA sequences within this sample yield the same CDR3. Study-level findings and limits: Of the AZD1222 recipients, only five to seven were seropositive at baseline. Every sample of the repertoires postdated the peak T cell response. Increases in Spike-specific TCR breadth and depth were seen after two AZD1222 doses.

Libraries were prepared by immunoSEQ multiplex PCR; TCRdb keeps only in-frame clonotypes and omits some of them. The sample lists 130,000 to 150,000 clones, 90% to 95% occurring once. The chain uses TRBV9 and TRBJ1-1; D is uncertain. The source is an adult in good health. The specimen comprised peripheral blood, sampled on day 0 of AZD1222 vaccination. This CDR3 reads CASSVGDTEAFF. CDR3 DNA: TGTGCCAGCAGCGTAGGGGACACTGAAGCTTTCTTT.